The clone carrying this TCR beta chain has at least ten counts. Its antigen remains unidentified. The sample originates from a study of T cells in Graves' hyperthyroidism and ophthalmopathy. Template material for amplifying TCR beta CDR3 regions consisted of RNA transcripts. First-round RT-PCR targeting the TCR CDR3 was performed with the HTBI primer set. TCRdb itself ran the multiplex PCR reads through MiXCR, one entry per CDR3 protein. The sample consists of approximately 700,000 distinct CDR3 sequences, about 15% of them appearing once. General observations from the study: Before onset, by a median of around six months, the model predicted ophthalmopathy.

Any patient presenting with uncontrolled infection, other autoimmune disease, pregnancy or lactation was left out. Each diagnosis was grounded in clinical symptoms, serum thyroxine and TRAb, thyroid ultrasound, and orbital computed tomography. Per the germline V gene, CDR1 is ENHRY and CDR2 is SYGVKD. The ends were cut back, 0 bases at V and 4 bases at J, with 13 bases in the middle. The CDR3 runs 17 residues. The sample consisted of blood. The TCR was taken from a man younger than 30 with Graves' hyperthyroidism. The genes are TRBV10-3 and TRBJ2-6; tentatively, D is TRBD2 (6 bases). The DNA of the CDR3 is TGTGCCATCAGTGAGTCGAGAGGAGGGCGGGGGGCCAACGTCCTGACTTTC. Translating gives CAISESRGGRGANVLTF.